The rows below give T cell receptor beta chains drawn from one sample of a study of blood T cell repertoires in COVID-19. Measured with immunoSEQ multiplex PCR; TCRdb has only the in-frame clones, and not every one. The sample records about 200,000 clones, 80% to 85% being singletons. Sequencing was performed on peripheral blood. These receptors all stem from a woman over 75 with COVID-19, enrolled during active disease. The CDR3 runs from the conserved cysteine through the conserved F or W. The order of the fields is clone size, D gene, V gene, J gene, CDR3 protein, CDR3 DNA. A D gene is named only where the DNA matches it firmly. For some rows the clone size is stated as once, few or many, or as a class when expanded; others skip it.

size: once
D: -
V: TRBV4-2
J: TRBJ2-5
CDR3: CASSHMSSDQETQYF
DNA: TGTGCCAGCAGCCATATGTCTAGCGACCAAGAGACCCAGTACTTC

size: -
D: -
V: TRBV5-6
J: TRBJ2-7
CDR3: CASSLTNAEYEQYF
DNA: TGTGCCAGCAGCTTGACAAACGCGGAGTACGAGCAGTACTTC

size: -
D: -
V: TRBV28
J: TRBJ1-2
CDR3: CASSLLTAYGYTF
DNA: TGTGCCAGCAGTTTATTGACAGCCTATGGCTACACCTTC

size: -
D: -
V: TRBV6-1
J: TRBJ2-7
CDR3: CASSEQIYEQYF
DNA: TGTGCCAGCAGTGAGCAGATCTACGAGCAGTACTTC

size: -
D: -
V: TRBV25-1
J: TRBJ2-7
CDR3: CASSDWGGRGVGEQYF
DNA: TGTGCCAGCAGTGACTGGGGGGGGCGAGGGGTAGGCGAGCAGTACTTC

size: -
D: -
V: TRBV7-9
J: TRBJ1-4
CDR3: CASSLYFTEKLFF
DNA: TGTGCCAGCAGCCTCTACTTTACTGAAAAACTGTTTTTT

size: -
D: TRBD2
V: TRBV4-1
J: TRBJ2-5
CDR3: CASSQDRLGTSGSQETQYF
DNA: TGCGCCAGCAGCCAAGATCGATTGGGAACTAGCGGGAGCCAAGAGACCCAGTACTTC

size: -
D: TRBD1
V: TRBV18
J: TRBJ2-2
CDR3: CASSPMGRQGNTGELFF
DNA: TGTGCCAGCTCACCGATGGGAAGACAGGGCAACACCGGGGAGCTGTTTTTT

size: -
D: TRBD1
V: TRBV6-5
J: TRBJ2-7
CDR3: CASSSGQGLGEQYF
DNA: TGTGCCAGCAGTTCGGGACAGGGGTTAGGCGAGCAGTACTTC

size: -
D: -
V: TRBV5-1
J: TRBJ1-2
CDR3: CASSLAGQSGYTF
DNA: TGCGCCAGCAGCTTGGCCGGACAGTCTGGCTACACCTTC

size: -
D: -
V: TRBV29-1
J: TRBJ1-5
CDR3: CSVVDGTGQPQHF
DNA: TGCAGCGTTGTAGACGGGACTGGGCAGCCCCAGCATTTT